This T cell receptor (beta chain) comes out of a study of control samples from healthy donors and cancer patients. Germline CDR1 is LGHNA and CDR2 is YSLEER. The CDR3 loop spans 17 amino acids. V was pared by 0 bases and J by 2 bases, with 14 bases between. The repertoire was sequenced with immunoSEQ multiplex PCR; TCRdb's copy has only in-frame clones and lacks some. The sample shows 130,000 or so clones, roughly 90% of them seen only once. The rearrangement links TRBV4-3 to TRBJ1-3, with D possibly matching TRBD1 (5 bases). The receptor was isolated from a man between 45 and 60 years old in good health. Sequences were obtained from blood. CDR3 protein: CASSQDIVGGTGNTIYF. The CDR3 DNA sequence: TGCGCCAGCAGCCAAGATATAGTCGGGGGGACTGGAAACACCATATATTTT.